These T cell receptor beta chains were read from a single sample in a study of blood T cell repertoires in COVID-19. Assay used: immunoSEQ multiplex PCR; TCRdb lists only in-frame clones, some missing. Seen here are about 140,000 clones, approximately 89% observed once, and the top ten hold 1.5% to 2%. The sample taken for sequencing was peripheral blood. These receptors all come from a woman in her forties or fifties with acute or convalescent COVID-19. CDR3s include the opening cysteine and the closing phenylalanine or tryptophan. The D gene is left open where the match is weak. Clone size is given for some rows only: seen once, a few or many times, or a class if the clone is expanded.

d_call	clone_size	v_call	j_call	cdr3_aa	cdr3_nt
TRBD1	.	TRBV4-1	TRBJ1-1	CASSRGQGENMNTEAFF	TGCGCCAGCAGCCGGGGACAGGGGGAGAACATGAACACTGAAGCTTTCTTT
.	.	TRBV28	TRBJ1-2	CASSLSVYGYTF	TGTGCCAGCAGTTTATCCGTGTATGGCTACACCTTC
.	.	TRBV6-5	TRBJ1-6	CASIPASSYNSPLHF	TGTGCCAGCATTCCCGCGAGCTCCTATAATTCACCCCTCCACTTT
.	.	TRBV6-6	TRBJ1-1	CASHKRDKDRNTEAFF	TGTGCCAGCCACAAACGGGACAAGGACAGGAACACTGAAGCTTTCTTT
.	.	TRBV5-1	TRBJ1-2	CASSNSGEGYGYTF	TGCGCCAGCAGCAACTCAGGGGAAGGGTATGGCTACACCTTC
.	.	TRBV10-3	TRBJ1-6	CAISDPLLRQAYNSPLHF	TGTGCCATCAGTGATCCCCTTCTAAGGCAGGCTTATAATTCACCCCTCCACTTT
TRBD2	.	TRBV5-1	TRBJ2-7	CASSLNWPAGAIYEQYF	TGCGCCAGCAGCCTGAACTGGCCAGCGGGAGCCATCTACGAGCAGTACTTC
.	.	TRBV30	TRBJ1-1	CAWSTQGNTEAFF	TGTGCCTGGAGTACTCAGGGCAACACTGAAGCTTTCTTT
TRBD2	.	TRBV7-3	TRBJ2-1	CASSLRGLDNEQFF	TGTGCCAGCAGCTTAAGGGGACTAGACAATGAGCAGTTCTTC
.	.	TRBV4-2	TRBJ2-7	CASSHVSSYEQYF	TGTGCCAGCAGCCATGTTAGCTCCTACGAGCAGTACTTC
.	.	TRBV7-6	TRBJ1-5	CASSLSQQGSNQPQHF	TGTGCCAGCAGCTTATCCCAACAGGGAAGCAATCAGCCCCAGCATTTT
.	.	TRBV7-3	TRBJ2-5	CASSLDGGYNQETQYF	TGTGCCAGCAGCCTGGATGGGGGCTACAACCAAGAGACCCAGTACTTC
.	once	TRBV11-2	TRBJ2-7	CASSLVGQGFYEQYF	TGTGCCAGCAGCTTAGTGGGCCAGGGATTCTACGAGCAGTACTTC
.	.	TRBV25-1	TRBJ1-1	CASSEGPGQAFF	TGTGCCAGCAGTGAGGGTCCAGGGCAAGCTTTCTTT
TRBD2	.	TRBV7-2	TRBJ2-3	CASSLVGLGPDTQYF	TGTGCCAGCAGCTTAGTAGGACTAGGGCCAGATACGCAGTATTTT
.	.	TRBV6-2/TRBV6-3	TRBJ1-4	CASSPRHGGMFF	TGTGCCAGCAGCCCTCGTCATGGCGGAATGTTTTTT
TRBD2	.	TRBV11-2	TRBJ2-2	CASRPSGGAGELFF	TGTGCCAGCAGACCCAGCGGGGGTGCCGGGGAGCTGTTTTTT
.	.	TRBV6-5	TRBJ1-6	CASSYSDRYSPLHF	TGTGCCAGCAGTTACAGCGACAGGTACTCACCCCTCCACTTT
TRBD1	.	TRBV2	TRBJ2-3	CASSEARDRRGTDTQYF	TGTGCCAGCAGTGAAGCCCGGGACAGACGCGGGACAGATACGCAGTATTTT
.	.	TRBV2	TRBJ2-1	CASSLSRDEQFF	TGTGCCAGCAGTTTAAGCAGGGATGAGCAGTTCTTC